The 30 T cell receptor beta chains reported below all come from one sample, sequenced in a study of human T cells and chemical hapten exposure. The time point here: patch test 2, 6 weeks after DPC sensitization. Treatment: therapeutic diphenylcyclopropenone sensitization with weekly scalp DPC. TCRdb reprocessed the RACE reads with MiXCR, giving one entry per CDR3 protein. Of about 54,000 distinct CDR3 sequences listed, about 9.9% were seen once; the top ten hold 1.5% to 2%. Sequenced here: whole blood, sampled in connection with sensitization to the hapten diphenylcyclopropenone (DPC). Receptors originate from a woman aged 45-59 years with alopecia areata. Some clones in this sample may be carry-over from other donors' samples.

This clonotype was detected only a few times. The chain is built from TRBV7-9 and TRBJ1-3; no definite D call. V was pared by 9 bases and J by 0 bases, with 15 bases between. Germline loops: CDR1 SEHNR, CDR2 FQNEAQ (reference sequence). The CDR3 has 15 amino acids. The CDR3 DNA follows: TGTGCCAGTGAAGCGGGAAGGAGCTCTGGAAACACCATATATTTT. As protein: CASEAGRSSGNTIYF. Looking up the rest from reference TRBV7-9 and TRBJ1-3 gives the full variable domain: DTGVSQNPRHKITKRGQNVTFRCDPISEHNRLYWYRQTLGQGPEFLTYFQNEAQLEKSRLLSDRFSAERPKGSFSTLEIQRTEQGDSAMYLCASEAGRSSGNTIYFGEGSWLTVV.

This clonotype was detected ten times or more. The rearrangement joins TRBV2 to TRBJ2-3, with 10 bases identical to TRBD1. The CDR3 is made up of 15 amino acids. J gave up 2 bases and V 9 bases, and 8 bases lay outside the gene matches. From germline, CDR1 is SNHLY and CDR2 FYNNEI. As DNA, the CDR3 is TGTGCCAGTTCCTCCGGGACAGGGGCCACAGATACGCAGTATTTT. It yields the protein CASSSGTGATDTQYF.

This clonotype was counted only a few times. The rearrangement uses TRBV11-2 and TRBJ2-7; no clear D. Germline V lookup: CDR1 SGHAT, CDR2 FQNNGV. Trimming stripped 5 bases from V and 7 bases from J, with 21 bases between. The CDR3 extends over 15 amino acids. The CDR3 region is CASSPLHTSVTEQYF. The CDR3 DNA follows: TGTGCCAGCAGCCCCCTCCATACCTCGGTTACAGAGCAGTACTTC.

This clonotype was found many times. The J gene is TRBJ1-2, the V gene TRBV28; 8 bases agree with TRBD1. Per the germline V gene, CDR1 is MDHEN and CDR2 is SYDVKM. This CDR3 contains 13 residues. Trimming cost V 6 bases and J 4 bases; bases outside gene matches: 4. In DNA form, the CDR3 reads TGTGCCAGCAGCCCAGGGGGCGCCTATGGCTACACCTTC. Translating gives CASSPGGAYGYTF.

This clonotype has just a few counts. The V call is TRBV9, the J call TRBJ2-3; D gene ambiguous. The CDR3 spans 16 residues. Germline lookup yields CDR1 SGDLS and CDR2 YYNGEE. Trimming removed 0 bases at V and 6 bases at J, with 17 bases between. The CDR3 here is CASSVAPQNRGDTQYF. The CDR3 DNA reads TGTGCCAGCAGCGTAGCTCCCCAGAATCGAGGTGATACGCAGTATTTT.

There are a few counts of this clonotype. This sequence joins TRBV6-1 and TRBJ1-1; D ambiguous. Germline CDR1 MNHNS, CDR2 SASEGT. V was pared by 6 bases and J by 6 bases, with 11 bases between. The CDR3 spans 12 residues. Here the CDR3 reads CASRPALPEAFF. CDR3 coding DNA: TGTGCCAGCAGGCCAGCCCTCCCTGAAGCTTTCTTT.

The chain carries TRBV25-1 and TRBJ2-1; a possible D gene is TRBD2 (7 bases). With 8 bases removed from V and 8 bases from J, the gap between germline ends came to 19 bases. CDR3 length equals 14 residues. In germline, CDR1 is MGHDK, CDR2 SYGVNS. The chain's CDR3 is CASGLGGAGDEQFF. The CDR3 coding sequence is TGTGCCAGCGGACTGGGGGGGGCCGGTGATGAGCAGTTCTTC.

The chain couples TRBV12-3 or TRBV12-4 to TRBJ2-3; tentative D call: TRBD1 (6 bases). Trimming pared 6 bases from V and 1 base from J, leaving 11 bases between. CDR3 length: 14 amino acids. The CDR3 DNA reads TGTGCCAGCAGGAACAGGGTGGGCACAGATACGCAGTATTTT. Encoded protein: CASRNRVGTDTQYF.

The chain links TRBV28 to TRBJ2-7; D gene ambiguous. The CDR3 totals 11 residues. V was trimmed by 6 bases and J by 3 bases, leaving 6 bases between them. Germline CDR1 MDHEN, CDR2 SYDVKM. The CDR3 DNA reads as TGTGCCAGCAGGAGTCTCTACGAGCAGTACTTC. Amino acids: CASRSLYEQYF.

The chain combines TRBV28 with TRBJ1-2; D unresolved. V dropped 2 bases and J dropped 0 bases, with 1 base sitting between them. Germline V gives CDR1 MDHEN, CDR2 SYDVKM. CDR3 length: 12 amino acids. As DNA, the CDR3 is TGTGCCAGCAGTTTAGCTAACTATGGCTACACCTTC. Protein product: CASSLANYGYTF.

This clonotype was picked up many times. The chain is built from TRBV7-2 and TRBJ1-5; D possibly corresponds to TRBD1 (5 bases). The CDR3 contains 15 residues. The germline V gene encodes CDR1 SGHTA and CDR2 FQGNSA. V gave up 1 base and J gave up 2 bases, with 9 bases separating them. The CDR3 sequence is CASSLGRGGNQPQHF. CDR3 coding DNA: TGTGCCAGCAGCTTAGGAAGGGGTGGCAATCAGCCCCAGCATTTT.

The rearrangement links TRBV7-9 to TRBJ1-1; D gene uncertain. This CDR3 has 14 residues. Germline V gene sequence: CDR1 SEHNR, CDR2 FQNEAQ (reference sequence). V lost 5 bases, J lost 1 base, and 11 bases lay in between. As DNA, the CDR3 is TGTGCCAGCAGCCCCCCTTTGGAGAACACTGAAGCTTTCTTT. It is translated as CASSPPLENTEAFF.

In its sample, this clonotype was seen a few times. The CDR3 is CATSESGTGGKQFF. The CDR3 DNA sequence: TGTGCCACCAGTGAGTCCGGGACAGGGGGGAAGCAGTTCTTC. The genes are TRBV24-1 and TRBJ2-1, with 11 bases identical to TRBD1. The junction had 6 bases not matched to a gene; V was cut back by 4 bases and J by 11 bases. This CDR3 has 14 residues. Germline V CDR1 and CDR2: KGHDR, SFDVKD.

The table lists this clonotype with many counts. The chain has TRBV5-1 and TRBJ1-6; no firm D call. This CDR3 is built from 15 residues. Germline V CDR1 and CDR2: SGHRS, YFSETQ. Trimming took 2 bases from V and 8 from J, leaving 14 bases between them. The CDR3 protein is CASSFEDGAYSPLHF. The DNA of the CDR3 is TGCGCCAGCAGCTTCGAGGACGGAGCCTATTCACCCCTCCACTTT.

This clonotype was found a few times. The CDR3 here is CASSYDRKGRITNYEQYF. The CDR3 region has the DNA TGTGCCAGCAGTTATGACAGAAAGGGGCGAATAACCAACTACGAGCAGTACTTC. The rearrangement links TRBV6-2 or TRBV6-3 to TRBJ2-7, with D possibly matching TRBD1 (5 bases). CDR1 MNHEY and CDR2 SVGEGT come from the germline V gene. The CDR3 totals 18 residues. Trimming took off 3 bases at V and 3 bases at J, with 24 bases between the two ends.

On this clonotype itself: A much bigger clone sits one base away, suggesting this may be a read error. V is TRBV29-1 and J is TRBJ1-2; D perhaps matches TRBD1 (5 bases). This CDR3 has 12 residues. Germline values: CDR1 SQVTM, CDR2 ANQGSEA. Trimming stripped 3 bases from V and 3 bases from J, with 8 bases between. Written as DNA, the CDR3 is TGCAGCGTTGACGGGGCGGACTATGGCTACACCTTC. Its protein product is CSVDGADYGYTF.

The rearrangement joins TRBV7-2 to TRBJ2-3; no definite D call. This CDR3 has 15 residues. The ends were cut back, 6 bases at V and 3 bases at J, with 16 bases in the middle. CDR1 and CDR2 (germline): SGHTA, FQGNSA. The DNA for the CDR3 is TGTGCCAGCAGGTCTCCCTCCTCGGCAACAGATACGCAGTATTTT. This translates into CASRSPSSATDTQYF.

This clonotype came up many times. J is TRBJ1-5 and V is TRBV7-2; D is ambiguous. Trimming left V 0 bases short and J 6 bases short, with 15 bases between. CDR1 and CDR2 from the germline V gene are SGHTA and FQGNSA. This CDR3 contains 16 residues. The CDR3 nucleotides read TGTGCCAGCAGCTTAGCGGGAGCCTCGGTCCCTCAGCCCCAGCATTTT. Translating it yields CASSLAGASVPQPQHF.

Only a few counts were recorded for this clonotype. The genes are TRBV29-1 and TRBJ1-1; 8 bases match TRBD1. J gave up 8 bases and V 6 bases, and 5 bases lay outside the gene matches. The CDR3 covers 11 residues. The V gene's germline CDR1 is SQVTM and CDR2 ANQGSEA. As DNA, the CDR3 is TGCAGCGTCGACAGGGGCAAAGAAGCTTTCTTT. Residues: CSVDRGKEAFF.

CDR3 sequence: CASSLLAGTNTGELFF. The CDR3 coding sequence is TGTGCCAGCAGCTTGCTGGCAGGGACTAACACCGGGGAGCTGTTTTTT. This rearrangement joins TRBV11-2 to TRBJ2-2, with a weak D call TRBD2 (6 bases). The CDR3 has 16 amino acids. The germline V gene encodes CDR1 SGHAT and CDR2 FQNNGV. V lost 3 bases and J lost 2, with 13 bases in between.

There are many counts of this clonotype. DNA of the CDR3: TGCAGTGCTAGAGTAGAACGGACCAATTCACCCCTCCACTTT. Its translation is CSARVERTNSPLHF. The chain employs TRBV20-1 and TRBJ1-6; D remains ambiguous. The V gene's germline CDR1 is DFQATT and CDR2 SNEGSKA (reference sequence). Trimming shortened V by 1 base and J by 7 bases, and 11 bases separated the two germline ends. The length of the CDR3 is 14 residues.

This clonotype has a handful of counts. The rearrangement links TRBV5-1 to TRBJ1-1; the match to TRBD1 covers 7 bases. V lost 4 bases to trimming and J lost 4 bases; unmatched junction nucleotides: 4. This CDR3 has 13 amino acids. Per the germline V gene, CDR1 is SGHRS and CDR2 is YFSETQ. This CDR3 is CASSGTGVTEAFF. The CDR3, as DNA: TGCGCCAGCAGCGGCACAGGGGTCACTGAAGCTTTCTTT.

This clonotype was observed a few times. The chain combines TRBV12-3 or TRBV12-4 with TRBJ2-7; TRBD2 agrees at 8 bases. Trimming at V came to 6 bases and at J to 3 bases, leaving 10 bases not matched to a gene. The CDR3 loop spans 15 amino acids. This CDR3 is CASSRARLAHYEQYF. The DNA of the CDR3 is TGTGCCAGCAGCCGGGCGAGACTAGCGCACTACGAGCAGTACTTC.

The V gene is TRBV4-3, the J gene TRBJ1-2; D is unresolved. Trimming stripped 4 bases from V and 8 bases from J, with 14 bases between. This CDR3 is 13 amino acids long. Germline V CDR1 and CDR2: LGHNA, YSLEER. CDR3 residues: CASSLTVAQGYTF. In DNA, the CDR3 is TGCGCCAGCAGCCTAACAGTGGCTCAGGGCTACACCTTC.

This clonotype has more than one count but fewer than ten. The chain is built from TRBV29-1 and TRBJ2-7, with D perhaps matching TRBD1 (5 bases). From germline, CDR1 is SQVTM and CDR2 ANQGSEA. The germline V and J ends were trimmed by 3 bases and 2 bases, with 8 bases remaining between them. The CDR3 is made up of 12 amino acids. The CDR3 DNA is TGCAGCGTTGATGACAGCGCCTACGAGCAGTACTTC. Translating gives CSVDDSAYEQYF.

There are a few counts of this clonotype. J is TRBJ2-2 and V is TRBV6-5, with unresolved D. This CDR3 comprises 14 residues. Germline V lookup: CDR1 MNHEY, CDR2 SVGAGI. V lost 6 bases, J lost 1 base, and 9 bases lay in between. The CDR3 loop reads CASRASGNTGELFF. CDR3 nucleotides: TGTGCCAGCAGGGCCTCCGGGAACACCGGGGAGCTGTTTTTT.

The chain combines TRBV10-1 with TRBJ2-3, with a possible D match to TRBD2 (5 bases). V lost 5 bases to trimming and J lost 3 bases, with 12 bases between them. The CDR3 is made up of 14 amino acids. Per the germline V gene, CDR1 is WNHNN and CDR2 is SYGVQD (reference sequence). CDR3 in DNA: TGCGCCAGCAGTCCGGACTTGACTACAGATACGCAGTATTTT. Translated: CASSPDLTTDTQYF.

The sample holds many counts of this clonotype. V is TRBV29-1 and J is TRBJ1-1; unclear D gene. The CDR3 is 13 amino acids. Germline V gene sequence: CDR1 SQVTM, CDR2 ANQGSEA. V lost 7 bases and J 0 bases, leaving 12 bases between the germline ends. The CDR3 DNA sequence: TGCAGCGCGGGGAGATCTATGAACACTGAAGCTTTCTTT. This translates into CSAGRSMNTEAFF.

The chain has TRBV28 and TRBJ2-3; 13 nucleotides line up with TRBD2. This CDR3 spans 15 amino acids. Looked up from germline, CDR1 is MDHEN and CDR2 is SYDVKM. V trimming: 5 bases; J trimming: 3 bases; junction bases outside the gene matches: 2. As DNA, the CDR3 is TGTGCCAGCAGTCTGACTAGCGGGAGGACAGATACGCAGTATTTT. Protein product: CASSLTSGRTDTQYF. Full variable domain (remainder filled in from reference TRBV28 and TRBJ2-3): DVKVTQSSRYLVKRTGEKVFLECVQDMDHENMFWYRQDPGLGLRLIYFSYDVKMKEKGDIPEGYSVSREKKERFSLILESASTNQTSMYLCASSLTSGRTDTQYFGPGTRLTVL.

This clonotype was seen a handful of times. This chain connects TRBV2 to TRBJ2-3; 7 bases are shared with TRBD2. Germline lookup yields CDR1 SNHLY and CDR2 FYNNEI. This CDR3 has 11 residues. V lost 8 bases to trimming and J lost 5 bases; unmatched junction nucleotides: 1. The CDR3 nucleotides are TGTGCCAGCTGGGGGGGAGATACGCAGTATTTT. This encodes CASWGGDTQYF.